The sequence of this T cell receptor (beta chain) was determined in a study of OX40 agonist ivuxolimab in advanced cancers. V lost 4 bases, J lost 7 bases, and 9 bases lay in between. Germline V gene data show CDR1 as WSHSY and CDR2 as SAAADI. CDR3 length: 12 residues. Notes on the study in general: Patients who responded partially at 0.1-3.0 mg/kg showed clonal expansion ranking among the lowest. The CD4+ and CD8+ T cells in the blood had expanded clonally by week 6 at 0.1 to 3.0 mg/kg.

Sequencing used immunoSEQ multiplex PCR; TCRdb keeps in-frame clones, though not all of them. The sample includes approximately 73,000 clones, 85% to 90% of them seen just once. It was autoimmune disease history or systemic immunosuppression that excluded patients. Comment on this clone: Its antigen is as yet unknown.

The sequencing here drew on CD4+ or CD8+ T cells sorted from blood, taken in a trial of the OX40 agonist ivuxolimab. The source of this sequence is an adult with an advanced solid tumor such as melanoma, head and neck, liver or kidney cancer. J is TRBJ2-3 and V is TRBV10-2; D uncertain. The CDR3 nucleotides read TGCGCCAGCAGTGTAATGCTCAATACGCAGTATTTT. Its protein product is CASSVMLNTQYF.